This TCR beta chain was captured in a study of cytomegalovirus exposure and HLA in healthy donors. From germline, CDR1 is LNHDA and CDR2 SQIVND (reference sequence). CDR3 length: 15 residues. The V segment lost 11 bases and the J segment 5 bases; nucleotides outside the gene matches: 9. Study-wide points: An assumption of roughly uniform sequencing depth across donors underlay the presence/absence analyses.

In the PCR, 60 Vbeta and 13 Jbeta primers were used. Sequenced by immunoSEQ multiplex PCR; TCRdb stores in-frame clones only, minus some. The data show fewer than 200,000 clones, roughly 80% seen once. To note about this clone: Its antigen is unidentified.

What was sequenced was PBMCs. The TCR comes from a man aged 25 to 45 in good health and CMV-seronegative. J is TRBJ2-1 and V is TRBV19; 13 nucleotides align to TRBD2. Here the CDR3 DNA reads TGTGCCTCAAGACCACTAGCGGGGGGGAACAATGAGCAGTTCTTC. This gives the protein CASRPLAGGNNEQFF.